The entry that follows covers one T cell receptor beta chain sequence. Its antigen is undetermined. TCRdb's table, derived via immunoSEQ multiplex PCR, lists solely in-frame clones and lacks some. The sample records about 170,000 clones, just under 95% being singletons. This entry comes from a study of T cell responses to AZD1222 COVID-19 vaccine. Study context: Samples with a second dose at about 4 or about 12 weeks were pooled together. Study-wide results and caveats: Researchers report vaccine-associated CD4 TCRs spanning spike, with dominance at 160-218 and 743-854. Once two AZD1222 doses were given, Spike-specific TCR breadth and depth went up. Donors were mostly white British, more females; clonal diversity possibly underestimated.

Germline V gene lookup returns CDR1 SNHLY and CDR2 FYNNEI. The CDR3 length is 14 residues. V gave up 4 bases and J gave up 0 bases, with 7 bases separating them. The genes are TRBV2 and TRBJ1-3; D call uncertain. The source was peripheral blood, collected on day 0 of AZD1222 vaccination. The TCR sequence derives from an adult in good health. CDR3 nucleotide sequence: TGTGCCAGCAGTGGGTTACGCTCTGGAAACACCATATATTTT. Its translation: CASSGLRSGNTIYF.